The clone carrying this TCR beta chain was found a few times. What it binds is unknown. The CDR3 length is 13 residues. With 2 bases removed from V and 9 bases from J, the gap between germline ends came to 8 bases. CDR1 and CDR2 from the germline V gene are SEHNR and FQNEAQ (reference sequence). This sample stems from a study of shared clonotypes between healthy human individuals. Study-level points and caveats: Generally, naive subsets came out with larger estimated richness than memory subsets.

The donor cohort consisted entirely of Caucasian adults residing in Nashville, Tennessee. On sorted subsets, replicate PCRs used 200 to 250 ng DNA, or roughly 30,000 T cell genomes. Clones were read by immunoSEQ multiplex PCR, and TCRdb kept only the in-frame ones, dropping some. The sample includes about 1 million clones, 75% of them seen just once. The sequence was collected from a man between 18 and 29 years old in good health. The chain couples TRBV7-9 to TRBJ1-6; no clear D gene. The sequenced sample was memory CD4+ T cells sorted from blood. Subset: CD45RA-negative fraction. As DNA, the CDR3 is TGTGCCAGCAGCTTAAATCCGGTTTCACCCCTCCACTTT. It is translated as CASSLNPVSPLHF.